This T cell receptor beta chain came from a study of blood T cell repertoires in COVID-19. Study background: The cDNA or gDNA used as material had been derived from T cells, B-cell-depleted T cells, or PBMCs.

This clone has just one count. Original processing notes: Cell counts per sample came from amplifying reference gene primers. TCRdb keeps only in-frame clones here, not all; method: immunoSEQ multiplex PCR. V and J calls and clone size are those listed in that table; D and trimming were worked out from the DNA. The sample includes some 350,000 clones, around four fifths of them seen just once. Germline loops: CDR1 SGHAT, CDR2 FQNNGV. V was shortened by 0 bases and J by 6 bases, with 11 bases between the two germline ends. The CDR3 is 14 residues long. The V gene is TRBV11-2, the J gene TRBJ1-1; D is possibly TRBD1 (5 bases). This TCR was sampled from a man aged 25 to 45 with active or convalescent COVID-19. Sequenced input: peripheral blood. CDR3 sequence: CASSLDPRVAEAFF. CDR3 DNA sequence: TGTGCCAGCAGCTTAGATCCCAGGGTCGCTGAAGCTTTCTTT.